This is a list of T cell receptor beta chains from one sample in a study of blood T cell repertoires in COVID-19. Clones were read by immunoSEQ multiplex PCR, and TCRdb kept only the in-frame ones, dropping some. The sample holds about 480,000 clones, roughly nine tenths seen once. Material: peripheral blood. These receptors originate from a woman in her fifties or sixties with COVID-19, enrolled during active disease. CDR3s include the opening cysteine and the closing phenylalanine or tryptophan. The D gene is left open where the match is weak. Some rows have no size entry. The others give once, few or many, or a class for an expanded clone.

>.|.|TRBV30|TRBJ2-2
TGTGCCTGGACCATGGGGGGTAACGGGGAGCTGTTTTTT
CAWTMGGNGELFF
>TRBD2|.|TRBV5-5|TRBJ2-7
TGTGCCAGCAGCCGGGAGGAAGTGGGCGAGCAGTACTTC
CASSREEVGEQYF
>.|.|TRBV11-2|TRBJ1-2
TGTGCCAGCAGCTTAGATTTGTGGGCGAATGGCTACACCTTC
CASSLDLWANGYTF
>.|.|TRBV6-6|TRBJ2-7
TGTGCCAGCAGCCCCCCGGGGTTCTACGAGCAGTACTTC
CASSPPGFYEQYF
>TRBD1|once|TRBV19|TRBJ1-5
TGTGCCAGTAGTATTGACAGGGATCAGCCCCAGCATTTT
CASSIDRDQPQHF
>TRBD2|.|TRBV9|TRBJ2-7
TGTGCCAGCAGCCCGCTAGCGGGGGGGCTTTACGAGCAGTACTTC
CASSPLAGGLYEQYF
>.|.|TRBV6-5|TRBJ1-2
TGTGCCAGCAGTTACTCGCGGACAAACTATGGCTACACCTTC
CASSYSRTNYGYTF
>TRBD1|few|TRBV9|TRBJ1-2
TGTGCCAGCAGCTCCCAGACAGGGGAAGCCCCCAGATATGGCTACACCTTC
CASSSQTGEAPRYGYTF
>TRBD2|once|TRBV28|TRBJ2-1
TGTGCCAGCAGACCTCAGAGCGGGGGGCACGGTAATGAGCAGTTCTTC
CASRPQSGGHGNEQFF
>TRBD1|.|TRBV5-4|TRBJ1-2
TGTGCCAGCAGCTTAGACAGGGGTTTGGGCTACACCTTC
CASSLDRGLGYTF
>TRBD2|.|TRBV3-1/TRBV3-2|TRBJ2-3
TGTGCCAGCAGCCAAGATCGGTTAGCGGGGGCCCCCACAGATACGCAGTATTTT
CASSQDRLAGAPTDTQYF
>.|.|TRBV5-4|TRBJ1-2
TGTGCCAGCAGCTTGGTGGGAGGCAGCTATGGCTACACCTTC
CASSLVGGSYGYTF